This paragraph covers one T cell receptor beta chain sequence. Within the sample, other DNA sequences also encode this same CDR3. This sample is part of a study of preoperative IRX-2 immunotherapy in early breast cancer. The treatment: preoperative locoregional IRX-2 cytokine immunotherapy. Generated by immunoSEQ multiplex PCR, the TCRdb table keeps only in-frame clones and is missing some. The data show around 29,000 clones, with about 79% seen just once and 3% to 3.5% held by the top ten. V lost 9 bases, J lost 3 bases, and 5 bases stayed unmatched. The CDR3 contains 13 residues. This TCR came from a human donor with breast cancer. J is TRBJ2-5 and V is TRBV7-1; 9 bases map to TRBD2. TRBV7-1 is marked as an open reading frame, function uncertain. Sampling was done from a patient treated with IRX-2 immunotherapy. The CDR3 protein is CASSRGREETQYF. The CDR3 coding sequence is TGTGCCAGTAGTCGCGGGAGGGAAGAGACCCAGTACTTC.